This TCR beta chain is drawn from a study of cytomegalovirus exposure and HLA in healthy donors. Study outcomes and limitations: Listed as cytomegalovirus-associated were about 160 TCR beta chains. A later analysis found first-cohort TCR clusters tended to co-occur in the 120 validation repertoires.

Profiling relied on immunoSEQ multiplex PCR, and the TCRdb table lists in-frame clones only, not all of them. The sample contains over 250,000 clones, just over 85% of which appear only once. Only one count was recorded for this clone. As yet, its antigen is unknown. The V and J ends lost 5 bases and 0 bases respectively, with 10 bases between them. CDR1 is GTSNPN and CDR2 is SVGIG in the germline V gene (reference sequence). The CDR3 runs 14 residues. This sequence joins TRBV30 and TRBJ1-4, with D possibly being TRBD1 (5 bases). Sequencing used PBMCs. This clonotype originated in a woman aged 18-29 years in good health and CMV-seronegative. CDR3 sequence: CAWGKGTTNEKLFF. In DNA, the CDR3 is TGTGCCTGGGGAAAGGGGACAACTAATGAAAAACTGTTTTTT.